The TCR beta chain described here comes from a study of blood T cell repertoires in COVID-19. In the original workflow: How many nucleated cells were present was estimated from reference gene primer amplification. TCRdb's copy holds only in-frame clones and misses some; the assay was immunoSEQ multiplex PCR. V and J calls and clone size follow that table, whereas D and trimming were derived from the DNA. This sample has more than 110,000 clones, with roughly 79% found just once. Recruitment covered over 20 US areas and drew participants whose ages spanned roughly 18 to 90 years. In Cohort 3, a recovered donor had either two negative PCRs, clearance, or symptom resolution. CDR3 length: 13 residues. In germline, CDR1 is SQVTM, CDR2 ANQGSEA. The V and J ends lost 6 bases and 6 bases respectively, with 15 bases between them.

J is TRBJ2-1 and V is TRBV29-1; the D gene is possibly TRBD2 (6 bases). The TCR comes from a woman between 50 and 59 years old who had recovered from COVID-19. Sample: PBMCs or T cells enriched from blood (not recorded which). CDR3 sequence reads: CSVVGGSLNEQFF. In nucleotides, the CDR3 is TGCAGCGTCGTGGGGGGATCCCTCAATGAGCAGTTCTTC.